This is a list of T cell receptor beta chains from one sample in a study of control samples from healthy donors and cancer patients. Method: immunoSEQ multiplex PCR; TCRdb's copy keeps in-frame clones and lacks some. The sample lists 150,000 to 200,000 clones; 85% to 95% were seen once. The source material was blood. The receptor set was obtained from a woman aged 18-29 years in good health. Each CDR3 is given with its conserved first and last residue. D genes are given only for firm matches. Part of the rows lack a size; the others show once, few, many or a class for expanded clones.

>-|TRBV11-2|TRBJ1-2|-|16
CASSLHRVSTLGGYTF
TGTGCCAGCAGCTTACACAGGGTCAGTACCCTCGGTGGCTACACCTTC
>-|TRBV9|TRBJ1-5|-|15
CASSVGHGRDQPQHF
TGTGCCAGCAGCGTAGGTCACGGACGGGATCAGCCCCAGCATTTT
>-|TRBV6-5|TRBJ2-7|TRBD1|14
CASSLGQGVREQYF
TGTGCCAGCAGTCTTGGACAGGGGGTTCGCGAGCAGTACTTC
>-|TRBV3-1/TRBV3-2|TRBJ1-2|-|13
CASSQTGVYGYTF
TGTGCCAGCAGCCAAACGGGGGTCTATGGCTACACCTTC
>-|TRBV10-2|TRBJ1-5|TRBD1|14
CASSGTGANQPQHF
TGCGCCAGCAGCGGGACAGGGGCCAATCAGCCCCAGCATTTT
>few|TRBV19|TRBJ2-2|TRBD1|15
CASSPRTGNTGELFF
TGTGCCAGTAGTCCCCGGACAGGGAACACCGGGGAGCTGTTTTTT
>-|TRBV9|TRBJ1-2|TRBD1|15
CASSLGDSPNYGYTF
TGTGCCAGCAGCCTCGGGGACAGCCCTAACTATGGCTACACCTTC
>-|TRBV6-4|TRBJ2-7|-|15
CASRRGHSASYEQYF
TGTGCCAGCAGAAGAGGACACTCAGCCTCCTACGAGCAGTACTTC
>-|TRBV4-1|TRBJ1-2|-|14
CASSQGLGSYGYTF
TGCGCCAGCAGCCAAGGTCTGGGATCTTATGGCTACACCTTC
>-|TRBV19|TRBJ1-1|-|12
CASSMRRFEAFF
TGTGCCAGTAGTATGAGGCGGTTTGAAGCTTTCTTT
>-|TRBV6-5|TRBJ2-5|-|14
CASMPGNGAETQYF
TGTGCCAGCATGCCGGGGAACGGAGCAGAGACCCAGTACTTC
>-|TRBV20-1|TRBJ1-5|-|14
CSASMGGLNQPQHF
TGCAGTGCTAGTATGGGGGGCCTAAATCAGCCCCAGCATTTT
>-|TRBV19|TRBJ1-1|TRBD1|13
CASSIMGQGGPFF
TGTGCCAGTAGTATAATGGGACAGGGTGGTCCTTTCTTT
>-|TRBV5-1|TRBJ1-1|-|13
CASSLIGDTEAFF
TGCGCCAGCAGCTTAATAGGGGACACTGAAGCTTTCTTT
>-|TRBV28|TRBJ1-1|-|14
CASSLHRADTEAFF
TGTGCCAGCAGTTTACACAGGGCGGACACTGAAGCTTTCTTT
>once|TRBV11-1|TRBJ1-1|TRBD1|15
CASSLKTGVNTEAFF
TGTGCCAGCAGCTTAAAAACAGGGGTGAACACTGAAGCTTTCTTT
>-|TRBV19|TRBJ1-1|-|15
CASSIFGPPGSEAFF
TGTGCCAGTAGTATCTTCGGACCGCCTGGGAGTGAAGCTTTCTTT
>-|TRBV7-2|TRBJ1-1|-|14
CASSLLSGRTEAFF
TGTGCCAGCAGCTTATTATCGGGCAGGACTGAAGCTTTCTTT
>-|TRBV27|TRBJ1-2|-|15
CASSSEHQGHYGYTF
TGTGCCAGCAGTTCGGAGCACCAGGGGCATTATGGCTACACCTTC
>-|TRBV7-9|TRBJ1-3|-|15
CASSSGGLSGNTIYF
TGTGCCAGCAGCTCAGGTGGCCTCTCTGGAAACACCATATATTTT
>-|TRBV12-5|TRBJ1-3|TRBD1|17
CASGLVLGQSEGNTIYF
TGTGCTAGTGGTTTGGTATTGGGACAGTCGGAGGGAAACACCATATATTTT
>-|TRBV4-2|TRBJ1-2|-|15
CASSRDWKTNYGYTF
TGTGCCAGCAGCCGCGATTGGAAAACTAACTATGGCTACACCTTC
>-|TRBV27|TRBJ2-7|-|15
CASSPVAATSYEQYF
TGTGCCAGCAGCCCAGTGGCAGCAACTTCCTACGAGCAGTACTTC
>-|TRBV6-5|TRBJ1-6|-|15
CASSLVDSLNSPLHF
TGTGCCAGCAGTTTGGTAGACAGCCTAAATTCACCCCTCCACTTT
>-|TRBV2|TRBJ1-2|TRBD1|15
CASIRSGQGLYGYTF
TGTGCCAGCATCAGGAGTGGACAGGGCCTCTATGGCTACACCTTC
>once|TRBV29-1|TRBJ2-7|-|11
CSALLSYEQYF
TGCAGCGCCCTTCTATCCTACGAGCAGTACTTC
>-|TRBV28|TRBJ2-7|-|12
CASSTGLGEQYF
TGTGCCAGCAGTACAGGGCTGGGCGAGCAGTACTTC
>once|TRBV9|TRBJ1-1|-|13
CASSGPQGPEAFF
TGTGCCAGCAGCGGGCCGCAGGGACCTGAAGCTTTCTTT
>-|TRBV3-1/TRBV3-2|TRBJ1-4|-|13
CASSLRGNEKLFF
TGTGCCAGCAGCCTAAGGGGTAATGAAAAACTGTTTTTT
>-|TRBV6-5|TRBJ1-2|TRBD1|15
CASKITGTGGDGYTF
TGTGCCAGCAAAATAACCGGGACAGGGGGCGACGGCTACACCTTC
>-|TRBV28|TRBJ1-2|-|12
CASSFSTDRYTF
TGTGCCAGCAGTTTCTCGACCGATCGCTACACCTTC
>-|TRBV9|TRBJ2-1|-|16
CASSVVGKLRDNEQFF
TGTGCCAGCAGCGTAGTTGGGAAACTTAGGGACAATGAGCAGTTCTTC
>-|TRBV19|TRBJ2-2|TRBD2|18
CASSRLAGTFLYTGELFF
TGTGCCAGTAGTAGACTAGCGGGGACTTTCCTTTACACCGGGGAGCTGTTTTTT
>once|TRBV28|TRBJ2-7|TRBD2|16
CASSTGLAGRRNEQYF
TGTGCCAGCAGCACGGGACTAGCGGGCCGCCGGAACGAGCAGTACTTC
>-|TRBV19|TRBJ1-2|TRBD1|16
CASSTQRQGRHYGYTF
TGTGCCAGTAGTACTCAGCGACAGGGGAGGCACTATGGCTACACCTTC
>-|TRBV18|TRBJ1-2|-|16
CASSPPTGRINYGYTF
TGTGCCAGCTCACCCCCGACAGGTCGAATTAACTATGGCTACACCTTC
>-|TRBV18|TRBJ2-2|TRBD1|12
CASSPRTGPLFF
TGTGCCAGCTCACCACGGACAGGGCCGCTGTTTTTT
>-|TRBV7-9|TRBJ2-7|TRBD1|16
CASSSETGDSTYEQYF
TGTGCCAGCAGCTCCGAGACAGGGGATTCGACCTACGAGCAGTACTTC
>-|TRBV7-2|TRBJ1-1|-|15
CASRKDRTENTEAFF
TGTGCCAGCCGCAAAGACCGGACGGAGAACACTGAAGCTTTCTTT
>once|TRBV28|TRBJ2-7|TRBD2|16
CASSPSLAGGPYEQYF
TGTGCCAGCAGTCCTTCCTTAGCGGGAGGTCCCTACGAGCAGTACTTC
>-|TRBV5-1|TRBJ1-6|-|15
CASSLGQTYNSPLHF
TGCGCCAGCAGCTTGGGGCAGACCTATAATTCACCCCTCCACTTT
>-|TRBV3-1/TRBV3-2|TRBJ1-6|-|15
CASSQGGIYNSPLHF
TGTGCCAGCAGCCAAGGGGGGATTTATAATTCACCCCTCCACTTT
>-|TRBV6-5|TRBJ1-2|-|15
CASSPLNGVGHGYTF
TGTGCCAGCAGCCCCCTTAACGGGGTCGGGCATGGCTACACCTTC
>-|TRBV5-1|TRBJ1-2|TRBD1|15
CASSLPGQGGDGYTF
TGCGCCAGCAGCTTGCCGGGACAGGGAGGGGATGGCTACACCTTC
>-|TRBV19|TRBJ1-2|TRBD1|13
CASNTGTGDGYTF
TGTGCCAGTAACACCGGGACAGGGGATGGCTACACCTTC
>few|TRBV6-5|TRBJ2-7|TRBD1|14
CASSSTGGSPEQYF
TGTGCCAGCAGTTCGACAGGGGGCTCCCCCGAGCAGTACTTC
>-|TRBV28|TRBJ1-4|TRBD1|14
CASSQQGAREKLFF
TGTGCCAGCAGTCAGCAGGGGGCGCGTGAAAAACTGTTTTTT
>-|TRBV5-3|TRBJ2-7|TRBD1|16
CARSPYRTGRIHEQYF
TGTGCCAGAAGCCCTTACCGGACAGGGAGGATCCACGAGCAGTACTTC
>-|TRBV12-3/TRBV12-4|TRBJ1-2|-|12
CASSLGGEGYTF
TGTGCCAGCAGTTTGGGGGGTGAGGGCTACACCTTC
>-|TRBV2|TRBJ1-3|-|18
CASSLIYKGTKGGNTIYF
TGTGCCAGCAGTTTAATATATAAGGGGACTAAAGGGGGAAACACCATATATTTT
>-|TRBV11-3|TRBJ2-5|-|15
CASSPVPRDKETQYF
TGTGCCAGCAGCCCGGTCCCCAGAGATAAAGAGACCCAGTACTTC
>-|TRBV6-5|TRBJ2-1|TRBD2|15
CASSYYRTSRHEQFF
TGTGCCAGCAGTTACTATAGGACTAGCCGCCATGAGCAGTTCTTC
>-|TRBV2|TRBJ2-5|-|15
CASRQDTTGGETQYF
TGTGCCAGCAGGCAAGACACCACTGGGGGGGAGACCCAGTACTTC
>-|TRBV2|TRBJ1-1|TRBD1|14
CASSRQGMNTEAFF
TGTGCCAGCAGCCGACAGGGAATGAACACTGAAGCTTTCTTT
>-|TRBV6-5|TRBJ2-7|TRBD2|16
CASSYSSGTSPYEQYF
TGTGCCAGCAGTTATTCCTCCGGGACTAGCCCATACGAGCAGTACTTC
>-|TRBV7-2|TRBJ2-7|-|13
CASSLWGDHEQYF
TGTGCCAGCAGCTTATGGGGGGACCACGAGCAGTACTTC
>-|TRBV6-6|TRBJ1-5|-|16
CASTPQIPGSNQPQHF
TGTGCCAGCACCCCACAAATTCCCGGAAGCAATCAGCCCCAGCATTTT
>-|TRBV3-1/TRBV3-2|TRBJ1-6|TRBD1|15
CASSRQGAENSPLHF
TGTGCCAGCAGCCGCCAGGGGGCAGAGAATTCACCCCTCCACTTT
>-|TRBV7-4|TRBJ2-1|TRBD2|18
CASSTRVSGRRTYNEQFF
TGTGCCAGCAGCACCCGAGTTAGCGGGAGAAGGACCTACAATGAGCAGTTCTTC
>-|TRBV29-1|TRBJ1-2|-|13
CSVETGFNYGYTF
TGCAGCGTTGAAACAGGGTTCAACTATGGCTACACCTTC